The 21 T cell receptor beta chains below all came from one sample that was sequenced in a study. Clones were read by immunoSEQ multiplex PCR, and TCRdb kept only the in-frame ones, dropping some. Of around 49,000 clones detected, just over 90% appear once; the ten largest clones hold roughly 10%. The sample taken for sequencing was PBMCs. Source of these receptors: a man in his forties or fifties with rheumatoid arthritis.

The chain employs TRBV18 and TRBJ1-1; a possible D gene is TRBD1 (5 bases). Germline CDR1 and CDR2: KGHSH and LQKENI. The V end was cut by 3 bases, the J end by 2 bases, with 10 bases between. The CDR3 consists of 14 residues. CDR3: CASSPTETNTEAFF. DNA for the CDR3: TGTGCCAGCTCACCGACAGAAACAAACACTGAAGCTTTCTTT.

The chain joins TRBV28 to TRBJ2-5, with 13 bases lining up with TRBD2. The length of the CDR3 is 18 residues. The J segment lost 1 base and the V segment lost 5 bases, leaving 10 bases of the junction unmatched. CDR1 is MDHEN and CDR2 is SYDVKM in the germline V gene. The CDR3 coding sequence is TGTGCCAGCAGTGTGCCGGGACTAGCGGGAACTCTCCAAGAGACCCAGTACTTC. Translating it yields CASSVPGLAGTLQETQYF.

The gene calls are TRBV6-1 and TRBJ1-1; D is undetermined. Between the trimmed V and J ends, which lost 0 bases and 5 bases, there was a span of 7 bases. Germline loops: CDR1 MNHNS, CDR2 SASEGT. This CDR3 is 13 amino acids long. The chain's CDR3 is CASSEALETEAFF. The CDR3 bases are TGTGCCAGCAGTGAAGCGCTGGAGACTGAAGCTTTCTTT.

CDR3 bases: TGTGCCAGCAGTCCGGGGACAGGGAGGTCCTACGAGCAGTACTTC. Its translation is CASSPGTGRSYEQYF. The chain joins TRBV27 to TRBJ2-7, with TRBD1 matching over 9 bases. The CDR3 extends over 15 amino acids. Per germline, CDR1 MNHEY and CDR2 SMNVEV (reference sequence). With 5 bases clipped from V and 1 base from J, the junction kept 6 bases outside the gene matches.

The V call is TRBV7-3, the J call TRBJ2-1, with 10 bases that match TRBD2. This CDR3 spans 15 amino acids. Losses at the gene ends were 5 bases for V and 5 bases for J; bases not matched to a gene: 6. Germline lookup yields CDR1 SGHTA and CDR2 FQGTGA. The CDR3 sequence is CASSPSGGANNEQFF. CDR3 coding DNA: TGTGCCAGCAGCCCGAGCGGGGGGGCTAACAATGAGCAGTTCTTC.

This chain joins TRBV5-1 and TRBJ2-1; 15 positions match TRBD2. The CDR3 consists of 19 residues. Germline V gene lookup returns CDR1 SGHRS and CDR2 YFSETQ. J lost 9 bases, V lost 6 bases, and 19 bases had no gene match. The CDR3 here is CASKTGLAGGPLISSEQFF. The CDR3, as DNA: TGCGCCAGCAAGACTGGACTAGCGGGAGGGCCTTTAATAAGTAGTGAGCAGTTCTTC.

The V and J genes are TRBV19 and TRBJ1-1; no clear D. There are 13 residues in the CDR3. Germline CDR1 LNHDA, CDR2 SQIVND (reference sequence). The germline V and J ends were trimmed by 6 bases and 2 bases, with 10 bases remaining between them. CDR3 protein: CASRGGKNTEAFF. The CDR3 region has the DNA TGTGCCAGTAGGGGAGGAAAAAACACTGAAGCTTTCTTT.

In nucleotides, the CDR3 is TGTGCCAGCAGCTTTGGTGCGGGGGGGAGATTCGGCGAGCAGTACTTC. Its translation is CASSFGAGGRFGEQYF. The chain uses TRBV13 and TRBJ2-7; 9 bases are a match to TRBD2. The CDR3 covers 16 residues. CDR1 and CDR2 from the germline V gene are PRHDT and FYEKMQ (reference sequence). Trimming took 3 bases from V and 6 from J; bases not matched to a gene: 12.

The chain recombines TRBV3-1 (or the pseudogene TRBV3-2) with TRBJ2-5, with D tentatively TRBD2 (6 bases). The CDR3 consists of 16 residues. V lost 4 bases, J lost 0 bases, and 15 bases lay in between. Germline assignment: CDR1 LGHDT and CDR2 YNNKEL (reference sequence). CDR3 amino acids: CASSPVSSEYQETQYF. CDR3 nucleotides: TGTGCCAGCAGCCCGGTTTCTAGCGAATACCAAGAGACCCAGTACTTC.

The rearrangement joins TRBV10-3 to TRBJ2-3; no clear D. The CDR3 is made up of 15 amino acids. CDR1 is ENHRY and CDR2 is SYGVKD in the germline V gene. The V and J ends lost 5 bases and 0 bases respectively, with 12 bases between them. The CDR3 sequence is CAISSTDSSTDTQYF. The CDR3 nucleotides read TGTGCCATCAGTTCAACAGATTCTAGCACAGATACGCAGTATTTT.

This chain uses TRBV5-1 with TRBJ1-1; TRBD1 matches 7 bases. Germline CDR1 reads SGHRS; CDR2 reads YFSETQ. The junction had 3 bases not matched to a gene; V was cut back by 0 bases and J by 7 bases. CDR3 length: 13 residues. CDR3 sequence: CASSLVQGFEAFF. The CDR3 DNA reads as TGCGCCAGCAGCTTGGTACAGGGGTTTGAAGCTTTCTTT.

The chain uses TRBV30 and TRBJ1-4; 10 bases match TRBD1. The germline gives CDR1 GTSNPN, CDR2 SVGIG (reference sequence). The CDR3 has 13 residues. Trimming cost V 8 bases and J 8 bases; bases outside gene matches: 8. CDR3 DNA: TGTGCCGGAGCGGGACAGGGGAACGAAAAACTGTTTTTT. Its protein product is CAGAGQGNEKLFF.

The chain carries TRBV6-5 and TRBJ2-7; D perhaps matches TRBD1 (6 bases). The CDR3 has 15 amino acids. V lost 1 base, J lost 0 bases, and 10 bases lay in between. Germline lookup yields CDR1 MNHEY and CDR2 SVGAGI. The CDR3 spells CASSYFGQYSYEQYF. DNA of the CDR3: TGTGCCAGCAGTTACTTTGGACAGTACTCCTACGAGCAGTACTTC.

This clone was seen only once. This chain uses TRBV28 with TRBJ2-5, with D unresolved. This CDR3 spans 14 amino acids. Germline V lookup: CDR1 MDHEN, CDR2 SYDVKM. Trimming took off 6 bases at V and 5 bases at J, with 16 bases between the two ends. In DNA form, the CDR3 reads TGTGCCAGCAGGTCCAGCTGGATATGGGAGACCCAGTACTTC. This translates into CASRSSWIWETQYF.

CDR3 sequence (DNA): TGTGCCAGCAGCTTAGTAGGGGGGCAGCCCCAGCATTTT. Translating it yields CASSLVGGQPQHF. The chain carries TRBV7-2 and TRBJ1-5; D might be TRBD1 (6 bases). The germline CDR1 and CDR2 sequences are SGHTA and FQGNSA. Trimming shortened V by 1 base and J by 7 bases, and 8 bases separated the two germline ends. There are 13 residues in the CDR3.

This clone appeared a single time. The J gene is TRBJ2-5, the V gene TRBV10-3, with a tentative D call TRBD1 (6 bases). The CDR3 consists of 14 residues. CDR1 is ENHRY, CDR2 SYGVKD, per germline. Between the trimmed V and J ends, which lost 6 bases and 3 bases, there was a span of 14 bases. Here the CDR3 DNA reads TGTGCCATCAGGGAATATGGGGGCGAAGAGACCCAGTACTTC. It is translated as CAIREYGGEETQYF.

This clone has only one observation. This chain joins TRBV5-6 and TRBJ2-7; 7 bases map to TRBD2. Germline values: CDR1 SGHDT, CDR2 YYEEEE. The CDR3 runs 16 residues. Trimming cost V 0 bases and J 0 bases; bases outside gene matches: 6. CDR3 protein: CASSLASGGSSYEQYF. CDR3 in DNA: TGTGCCAGCAGCTTGGCTAGCGGAGGGAGCTCCTACGAGCAGTACTTC.

The chain employs TRBV5-1 and TRBJ2-3, with 12 bases lining up with TRBD2. The CDR3 is 15 amino acids. Germline V gene data show CDR1 as SGHRS and CDR2 as YFSETQ. With V trimmed by 3 bases and J by 4 bases, 3 bases remained unmatched. The CDR3 region has the DNA TGCGCCAGCAGCTCTAGGACTAGCGGGGCAGATACGCAGTATTTT. Amino acid sequence: CASSSRTSGADTQYF.

This clone was detected only once. The rearrangement links TRBV28 to TRBJ2-5, with TRBD2 identical over 8 bases. Trimming removed 5 bases from V and 5 bases from J; junction bases left unmatched: 7. There are 14 residues in the CDR3. CDR1 MDHEN and CDR2 SYDVKM come from the germline V gene. The CDR3 nucleotides are TGTGCCAGCAGTCGATCGGGGGGGCGGGAGACCCAGTACTTC. Protein: CASSRSGGRETQYF.

This chain joins TRBV5-4 and TRBJ2-1, with D tentatively TRBD2 (6 bases). Trimming left V 1 base short and J 7 bases short, with 9 bases between. The CDR3 covers 13 residues. Germline CDR1 SGHNT, CDR2 YYREEE (reference sequence). The CDR3 DNA follows: TGTGCCAGCAGCTTGTTGGGGAGGAATGAGCAGTTCTTC. It is translated as CASSLLGRNEQFF. Based on the CDR3 plus reference TRBV5-4 and TRBJ2-1, the full variable domain is ETGVTQSPTHLIKTRGQQVTLRCSSQSGHNTVSWYQQALGQGPQFIFQYYREEENGRGNFPPRFSGLQFPNYSSELNVNALELDDSALYLCASSLLGRNEQFFGPGTRLTVL.

V usage is TRBV5-6 and J usage is TRBJ2-7, with D unresolved. CDR1 SGHDT and CDR2 YYEEEE come from the germline V gene. Trimming left V 0 bases short and J 3 bases short, with 10 bases between. This CDR3 region has 14 residues. CDR3 residues: CASSLGGAYYEQYF. CDR3 nucleotide sequence: TGTGCCAGCAGCTTGGGTGGAGCATACTACGAGCAGTACTTC.